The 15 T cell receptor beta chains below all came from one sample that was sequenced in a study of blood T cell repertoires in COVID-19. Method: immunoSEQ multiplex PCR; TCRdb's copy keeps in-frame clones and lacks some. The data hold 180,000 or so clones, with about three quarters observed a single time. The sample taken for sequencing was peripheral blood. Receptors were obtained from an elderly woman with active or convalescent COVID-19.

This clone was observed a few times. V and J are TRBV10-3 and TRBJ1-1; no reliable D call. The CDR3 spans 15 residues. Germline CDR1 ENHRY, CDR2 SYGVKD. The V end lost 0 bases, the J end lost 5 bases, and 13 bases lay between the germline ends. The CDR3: CAISESNLRATEAFF. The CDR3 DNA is TGTGCCATCAGTGAGTCGAATTTGAGGGCAACTGAAGCTTTCTTT.

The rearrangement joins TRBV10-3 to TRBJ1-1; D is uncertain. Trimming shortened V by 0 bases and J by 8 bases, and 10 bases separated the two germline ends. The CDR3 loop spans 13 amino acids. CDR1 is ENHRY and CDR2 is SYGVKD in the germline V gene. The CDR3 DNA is TGTGCCATCAGTGAGTCCGTGTCCAGGGAAGCTTTCTTT. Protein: CAISESVSREAFF.

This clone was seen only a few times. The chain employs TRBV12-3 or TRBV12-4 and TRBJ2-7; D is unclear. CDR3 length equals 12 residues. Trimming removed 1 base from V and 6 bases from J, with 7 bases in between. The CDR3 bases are TGTGCCAGCAGTTTAGGAGCGTTCGAGCAGTACTTC. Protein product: CASSLGAFEQYF.

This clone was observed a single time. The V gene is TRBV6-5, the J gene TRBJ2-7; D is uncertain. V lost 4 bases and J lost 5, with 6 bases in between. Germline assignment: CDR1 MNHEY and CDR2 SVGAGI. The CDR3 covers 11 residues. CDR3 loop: CASSLENEQYF. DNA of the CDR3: TGTGCCAGCAGTTTGGAGAACGAGCAGTACTTC.

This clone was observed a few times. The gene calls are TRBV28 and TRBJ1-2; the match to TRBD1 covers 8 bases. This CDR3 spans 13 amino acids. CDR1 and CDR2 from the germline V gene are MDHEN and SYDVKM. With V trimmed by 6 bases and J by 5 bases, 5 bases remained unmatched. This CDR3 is CASRLTGAYGYTF. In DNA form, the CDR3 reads TGTGCCAGCAGGCTGACAGGGGCTTATGGCTACACCTTC.

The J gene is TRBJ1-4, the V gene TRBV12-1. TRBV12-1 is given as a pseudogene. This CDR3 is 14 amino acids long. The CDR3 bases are TGTGCCAGCAGCTTTGTAGCTACTAATGAAAAACTGTTTTTT. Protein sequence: CASSFVATNEKLFF.

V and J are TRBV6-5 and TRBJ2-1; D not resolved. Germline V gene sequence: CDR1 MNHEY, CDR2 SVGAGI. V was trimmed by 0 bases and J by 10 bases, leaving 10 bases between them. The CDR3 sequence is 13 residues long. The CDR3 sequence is CASSYSILQEQFF. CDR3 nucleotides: TGTGCCAGCAGTTACTCGATTCTTCAGGAGCAGTTCTTC.

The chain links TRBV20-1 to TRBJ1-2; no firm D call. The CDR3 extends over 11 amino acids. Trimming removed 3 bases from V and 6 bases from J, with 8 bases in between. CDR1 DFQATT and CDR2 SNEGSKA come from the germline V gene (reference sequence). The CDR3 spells CSARRTDGYTF. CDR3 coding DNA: TGCAGTGCTAGGAGAACGGATGGCTACACCTTC.

In DNA, the CDR3 is TGTGCCAGCAGCCAGCCAGCCTCCAGGGGGGCCTATGGCTACACCTTC. Amino acids: CASSQPASRGAYGYTF. This chain uses TRBV3-1 (or the pseudogene TRBV3-2) with TRBJ1-2, with 7 nucleotides matching TRBD1. Trimming removed 3 bases from V and 4 bases from J; junction bases left unmatched: 11. The CDR3 spans 16 residues. Germline V lookup: CDR1 LGHDT, CDR2 YNNKEL (reference sequence).

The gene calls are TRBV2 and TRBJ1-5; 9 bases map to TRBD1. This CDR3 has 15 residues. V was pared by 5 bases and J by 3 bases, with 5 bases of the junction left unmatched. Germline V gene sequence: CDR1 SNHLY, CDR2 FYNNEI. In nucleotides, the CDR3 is TGTGCCAGCAGTCCCGGGACAGGGACCAATCAGCCCCAGCATTTT. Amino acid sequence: CASSPGTGTNQPQHF.

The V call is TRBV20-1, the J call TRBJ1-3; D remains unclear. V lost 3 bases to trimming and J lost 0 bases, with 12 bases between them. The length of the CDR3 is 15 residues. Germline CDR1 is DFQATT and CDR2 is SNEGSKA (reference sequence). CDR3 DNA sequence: TGCAGTGCTAGTGGACTCATGAACTCTGGAAACACCATATATTTT. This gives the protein CSASGLMNSGNTIYF.

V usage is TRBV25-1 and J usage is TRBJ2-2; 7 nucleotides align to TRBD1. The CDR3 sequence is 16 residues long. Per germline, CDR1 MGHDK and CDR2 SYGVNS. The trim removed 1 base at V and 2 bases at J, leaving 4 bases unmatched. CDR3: CASSEWAGGNTGELFF. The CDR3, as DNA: TGTGCCAGCAGTGAATGGGCAGGGGGAAACACCGGGGAGCTGTTTTTT.

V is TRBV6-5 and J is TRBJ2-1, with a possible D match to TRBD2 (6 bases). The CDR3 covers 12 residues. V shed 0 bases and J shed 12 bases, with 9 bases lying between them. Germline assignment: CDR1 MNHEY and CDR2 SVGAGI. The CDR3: CASSYSEGRQFF. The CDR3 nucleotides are TGTGCCAGCAGTTACTCGGAGGGCCGGCAGTTCTTC.

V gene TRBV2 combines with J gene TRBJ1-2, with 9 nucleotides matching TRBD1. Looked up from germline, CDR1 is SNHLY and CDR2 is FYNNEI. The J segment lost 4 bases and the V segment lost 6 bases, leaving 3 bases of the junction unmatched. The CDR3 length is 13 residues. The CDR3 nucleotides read TGTGCCAGCAGGACAGGGGGGACCTATGGCTACACCTTC. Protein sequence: CASRTGGTYGYTF.

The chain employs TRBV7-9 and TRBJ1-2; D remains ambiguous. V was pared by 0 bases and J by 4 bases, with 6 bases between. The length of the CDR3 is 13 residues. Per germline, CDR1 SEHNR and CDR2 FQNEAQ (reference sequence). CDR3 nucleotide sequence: TGTGCCAGCAGCTTAGCAGCGGGCTATGGCTACACCTTC. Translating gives CASSLAAGYGYTF.